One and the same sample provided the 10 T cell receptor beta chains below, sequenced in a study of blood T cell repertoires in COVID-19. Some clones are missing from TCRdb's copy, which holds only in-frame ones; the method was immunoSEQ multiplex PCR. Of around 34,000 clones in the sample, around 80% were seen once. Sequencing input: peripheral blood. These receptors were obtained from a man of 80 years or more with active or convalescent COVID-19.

CDR3 residues: CASSSLHGSYEQYF. The CDR3 bases are TGTGCCAGCAGTTCCCTCCACGGCTCCTACGAGCAGTACTTC. The chain links TRBV6-2 or TRBV6-3 to TRBJ2-7; no clear D gene. The CDR3 is made up of 14 amino acids. Germline CDR1 and CDR2: MNHEY and SVGEGT. V dropped 4 bases and J dropped 0 bases, with 10 bases sitting between them.

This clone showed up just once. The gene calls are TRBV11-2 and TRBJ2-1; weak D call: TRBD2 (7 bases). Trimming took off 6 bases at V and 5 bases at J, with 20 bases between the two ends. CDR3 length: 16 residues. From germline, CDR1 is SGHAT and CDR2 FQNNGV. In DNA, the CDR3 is TGTGCCAGCAGACCCACGGCGGGGGCCCAGAACAATGAGCAGTTCTTC. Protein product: CASRPTAGAQNNEQFF.

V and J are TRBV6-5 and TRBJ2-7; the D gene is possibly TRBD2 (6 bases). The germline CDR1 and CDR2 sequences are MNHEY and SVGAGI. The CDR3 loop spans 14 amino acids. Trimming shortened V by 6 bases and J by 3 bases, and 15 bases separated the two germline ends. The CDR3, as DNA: TGTGCCAGCAGGAGGGGTGCTAGCGTCTACGAGCAGTACTTC. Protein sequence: CASRRGASVYEQYF.

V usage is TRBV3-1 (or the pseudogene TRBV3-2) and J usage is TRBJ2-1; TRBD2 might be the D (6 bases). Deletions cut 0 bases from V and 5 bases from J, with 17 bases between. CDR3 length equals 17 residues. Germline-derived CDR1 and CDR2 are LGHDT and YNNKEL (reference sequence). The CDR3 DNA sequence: TGTGCCAGCAGCCAAGAGCTCCGGGCGGGGCCCCACAATGAGCAGTTCTTC. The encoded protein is CASSQELRAGPHNEQFF.

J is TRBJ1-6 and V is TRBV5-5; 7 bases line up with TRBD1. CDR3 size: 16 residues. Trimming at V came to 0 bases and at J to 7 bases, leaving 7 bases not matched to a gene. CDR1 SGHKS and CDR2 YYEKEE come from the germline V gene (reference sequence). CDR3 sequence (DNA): TGTGCCAGCAGCTTGGGAGTAGGGGGCGGCAATTCACCCCTCCACTTT. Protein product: CASSLGVGGGNSPLHF.

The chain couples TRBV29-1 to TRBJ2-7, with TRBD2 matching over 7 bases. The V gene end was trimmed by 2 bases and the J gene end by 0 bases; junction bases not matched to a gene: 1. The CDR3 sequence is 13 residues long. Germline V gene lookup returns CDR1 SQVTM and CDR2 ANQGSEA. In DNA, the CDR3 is TGCAGCGTTGAAACTAGCGACTCCTACGAGCAGTACTTC. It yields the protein CSVETSDSYEQYF.

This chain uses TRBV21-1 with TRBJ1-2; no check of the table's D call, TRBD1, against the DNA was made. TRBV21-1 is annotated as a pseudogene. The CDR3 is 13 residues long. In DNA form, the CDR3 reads TGTGCCAGCACCCGGACAGGGGGCGTTGGCTACACCTTC. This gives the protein CASTRTGGVGYTF.

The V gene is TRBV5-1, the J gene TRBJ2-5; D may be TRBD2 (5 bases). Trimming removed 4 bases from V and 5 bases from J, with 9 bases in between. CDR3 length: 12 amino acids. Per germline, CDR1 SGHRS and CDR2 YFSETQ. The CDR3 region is CASSPAGETQYF. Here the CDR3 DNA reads TGCGCCAGCAGCCCGGCGGGCGAGACCCAGTACTTC.

This CDR3 is CASSERLAGGPSTDTQYF. The CDR3 nucleotides are TGTGCCAGCAGTGAGAGACTAGCGGGAGGGCCCAGCACAGATACGCAGTATTTT. The rearrangement joins TRBV2 to TRBJ2-3; 14 bases match TRBD2. This CDR3 comprises 18 residues. Germline V gives CDR1 SNHLY, CDR2 FYNNEI. With 3 bases clipped from V and 0 bases from J, the junction kept 5 bases outside the gene matches.

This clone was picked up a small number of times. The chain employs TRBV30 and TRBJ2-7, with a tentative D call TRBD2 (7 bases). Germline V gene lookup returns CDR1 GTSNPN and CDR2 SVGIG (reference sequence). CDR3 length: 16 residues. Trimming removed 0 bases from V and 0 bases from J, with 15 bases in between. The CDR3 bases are TGTGCCTGGAGTGTAGGGGGGGGACTCAGCTCCTACGAGCAGTACTTC. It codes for CAWSVGGGLSSYEQYF.